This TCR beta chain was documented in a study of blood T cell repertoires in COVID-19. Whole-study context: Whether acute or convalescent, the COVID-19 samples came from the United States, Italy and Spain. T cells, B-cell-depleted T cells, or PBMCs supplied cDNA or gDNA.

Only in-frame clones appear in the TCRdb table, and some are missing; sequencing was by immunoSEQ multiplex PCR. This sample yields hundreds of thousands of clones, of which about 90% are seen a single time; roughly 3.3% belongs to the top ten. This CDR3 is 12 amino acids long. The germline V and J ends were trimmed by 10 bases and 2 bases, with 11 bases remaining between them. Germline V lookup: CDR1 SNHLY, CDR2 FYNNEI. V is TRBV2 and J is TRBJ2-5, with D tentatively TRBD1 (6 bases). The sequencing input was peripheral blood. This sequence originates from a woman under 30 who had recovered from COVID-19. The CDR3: CATPQGQETQYF. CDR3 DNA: TGTGCCACACCGCAGGGGCAAGAGACCCAGTACTTC. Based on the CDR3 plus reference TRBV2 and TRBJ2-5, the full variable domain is EPEVTQTPSHQVTQMGQEVILRCVPISNHLYFYWYRQILGQKVEFLVSFYNNEISEKSEIFDDQFSVERPDGSNFTLKIRSTKLEDSAMYFCATPQGQETQYFGPGTRLLVL.